Each of the 16 T cell receptor beta chains below was sequenced from the same sample in a study of blood T cell repertoires in COVID-19. Method: immunoSEQ multiplex PCR; TCRdb's copy keeps in-frame clones and lacks some. There are about 58,000 clones in the sample; around nine tenths occur only once, and approximately 9.2% lies in the top ten. The specimen was peripheral blood. The receptors shown here come from a woman between 65 and 79 years old with active COVID-19.

This chain joins TRBV3-1 (or the pseudogene TRBV3-2) and TRBJ1-2; D gene ambiguous. CDR1 is LGHDT and CDR2 is YNNKEL in the germline V gene (reference sequence). V lost 1 base, J lost 7 bases, and 10 bases lay in between. This CDR3 is built from 13 residues. The CDR3 region has the DNA TGTGCCAGCAGCCAAGTGACAAATAGTGGCTACACCTTC. Amino acid sequence: CASSQVTNSGYTF.

The CDR3 DNA follows: TGTGCCAGTACCCCTGCGGGCGGATGGGAAGAGACCCAGTACTTC. Translation gives CASTPAGGWEETQYF. V gene TRBV19 combines with J gene TRBJ2-5, with D perhaps matching TRBD2 (5 bases). The CDR3 extends over 15 amino acids. Trimming took off 7 bases at V and 3 bases at J, with 18 bases between the two ends. Looked up from germline, CDR1 is LNHDA and CDR2 is SQIVND (reference sequence). Filled out from reference TRBV19 and TRBJ2-5, the complete variable domain reads DGGITQSPKYLFRKEGQNVTLSCEQNLNHDAMYWYRQDPGQGLRLIYYSQIVNDFQKGDIAEGYSVSREKKESFPLTVTSAQKNPTAFYLCASTPAGGWEETQYFGPGTRLLVL.

The genes are TRBV5-6 and TRBJ1-4; 8 bases fit TRBD1. The germline V gene has CDR1 SGHDT and CDR2 YYEEEE. The CDR3 loop spans 18 amino acids. After removal of 1 base from V and 0 bases from J, the junction contained 8 bases not matched to a gene. CDR3 in amino acids: CASSLTTGVVATNEKLFF. The CDR3 nucleotides are TGTGCCAGCAGCTTGACGACAGGGGTAGTAGCAACTAATGAAAAACTGTTTTTT.

V and J are TRBV9 and TRBJ1-4, with TRBD1 matching 9 bases. The germline V gene encodes CDR1 SGDLS and CDR2 YYNGEE. The CDR3 runs to 14 residues. V shed 2 bases, J shed 8 bases, and the junction held 4 bases outside the gene matches. The CDR3 coding sequence is TGTGCCAGCAGCGTGGGACAGGGATCAGAAAAACTGTTTTTT. Protein product: CASSVGQGSEKLFF.

V usage is TRBV5-1 and J usage is TRBJ2-1, with TRBD2 matching over 10 bases. Germline loops: CDR1 SGHRS, CDR2 YFSETQ. The V and J ends lost 4 bases and 4 bases, in that order; junction bases with no gene match: 5. The CDR3 spans 15 residues. The CDR3 nucleotides are TGCGCCAGCAGCATAACTAGCGGGATATACAATGAGCAGTTCTTC. Encoded protein: CASSITSGIYNEQFF.

The chain couples TRBV28 to TRBJ2-7; tentative D call: TRBD1 (5 bases). The V gene's germline CDR1 is MDHEN and CDR2 SYDVKM. This CDR3 spans 14 amino acids. Deletions cut 3 bases from V and 5 bases from J, with 14 bases between. Here the CDR3 DNA reads TGTGCCAGCAGTTTCCAATCAGGGCCGGACGAGCAGTACTTC. Amino acid sequence: CASSFQSGPDEQYF.

The J gene is TRBJ1-2, the V gene TRBV10-3; 7 nucleotides line up with TRBD1. J gave up 10 bases and V 4 bases, and 6 bases lay outside the gene matches. The CDR3 is 12 amino acids. CDR1 ENHRY and CDR2 SYGVKD come from the germline V gene. The CDR3 is CAISVTGQSYTF. The CDR3 nucleotides read TGTGCCATCAGTGTTACGGGACAGTCCTACACCTTC.

The V and J genes are TRBV9 and TRBJ2-1; D is unresolved. The V and J ends lost 3 bases and 8 bases respectively, with 9 bases between them. Germline V gives CDR1 SGDLS, CDR2 YYNGEE. The CDR3 sequence is 12 residues long. CDR3 sequence: CASSELSHEQFF. In DNA, the CDR3 is TGTGCCAGCAGCGAACTGAGCCATGAGCAGTTCTTC.

This chain uses TRBV6-1 with TRBJ2-1; 7 bases fit TRBD2. Germline trimming cut 1 base from V and 0 bases from J; bases unmatched to any gene: 6. Per germline, CDR1 MNHNS and CDR2 SASEGT. The CDR3 contains 17 residues. The CDR3 region has the DNA TGTGCCAGCAGTGAAGAAGCGGGACTTAGCTCCTACAATGAGCAGTTCTTC. As protein: CASSEEAGLSSYNEQFF.

The chain carries TRBV5-1 and TRBJ2-7; D possibly corresponds to TRBD1 (5 bases). Germline V CDR1 and CDR2: SGHRS, YFSETQ. Trimming stripped 0 bases from V and 4 bases from J, with 11 bases between. The CDR3 runs 14 residues. The CDR3 sequence is CASSLASTEYEQYF. The CDR3 DNA sequence: TGCGCCAGCAGCTTGGCCTCGACAGAATACGAGCAGTACTTC.

A word on this clone: Additional DNA sequences in this sample encode the identical CDR3. The chain links TRBV5-1 to TRBJ2-1; 14 nucleotides align to TRBD2. Germline V gives CDR1 SGHRS, CDR2 YFSETQ. CDR3 length: 16 residues. V dropped 0 bases and J dropped 7; count of bases not matched to a gene: 3. In DNA, the CDR3 is TGCGCCAGCAGCTTGGAGGGACTAGCGGGAGTGAATGAGCAGTTCTTC. The encoded protein is CASSLEGLAGVNEQFF.

This chain connects TRBV19 to TRBJ1-4; 8 bases agree with TRBD1. In germline, CDR1 is LNHDA, CDR2 SQIVND (reference sequence). The V and J ends lost 6 bases and 8 bases, in that order; junction bases with no gene match: 17. The CDR3 runs 17 residues. The CDR3 loop is CASREITGGPYDEKLFF. The CDR3 DNA reads TGTGCCAGTAGGGAAATTACAGGGGGACCTTACGACGAAAAACTGTTTTTT.

Only a few counts were recorded for this clone. V usage is TRBV13 and J usage is TRBJ2-5; no clear D. Trimming took off 3 bases at V and 4 bases at J, with 9 bases between the two ends. CDR3 size: 13 residues. Looked up from germline, CDR1 is PRHDT and CDR2 is FYEKMQ (reference sequence). In nucleotides, the CDR3 is TGTGCCAGCAGCTTTAAGTCGAGAGAGACCCAGTACTTC. Residues: CASSFKSRETQYF.

The genes are TRBV9 and TRBJ2-2; a possible D gene is TRBD2 (5 bases). This CDR3 spans 15 amino acids. CDR1 and CDR2 (germline): SGDLS, YYNGEE. V was shortened by 4 bases and J by 2 bases, with 12 bases between the two germline ends. The CDR3 DNA is TGTGCCAGCAGCCACCCGACTACCAACACCGGGGAGCTGTTTTTT. Its translation: CASSHPTTNTGELFF.

The V gene is TRBV24-1, the J gene TRBJ2-7, with 8 bases that match TRBD2. The CDR3 has 15 residues. V dropped 4 bases and J dropped 4; count of bases not matched to a gene: 8. Looked up from germline, CDR1 is KGHDR and CDR2 is SFDVKD. CDR3 in amino acids: CATSDPNRGGYEQYF. The CDR3 region has the DNA TGTGCCACCAGTGACCCCAATCGGGGGGGATACGAGCAGTACTTC.

The rearrangement joins TRBV19 to TRBJ1-4, with unresolved D. The V and J ends lost 6 bases and 7 bases respectively, with 9 bases between them. Germline lookup yields CDR1 LNHDA and CDR2 SQIVND (reference sequence). The CDR3 contains 12 residues. The CDR3, as DNA: TGTGCCAGTAGAAGAGGATCTGAAAAACTGTTTTTT. Translating it yields CASRRGSEKLFF.